One sample yielded the 10 T cell receptor beta chains listed below, sequenced in a study of cytomegalovirus exposure and HLA in healthy donors. PCR was performed using 60 Vbeta and 13 Jbeta primers. The table came from immunoSEQ multiplex PCR; TCRdb's copy has only in-frame clones and leaves some out. This sample has approximately 100,000 clones, with around two thirds found just once. Sequencing was done on a sample of PBMCs. These receptors originate from a human donor in good health.

The rearrangement uses TRBV10-2 and TRBJ1-2, with 9 bases fitting TRBD1. The CDR3 sequence is 14 residues long. V lost 5 bases and J lost 7; bases outside the gene matches: 8. Germline CDR1 is WSHSY and CDR2 is SAAADI. The CDR3, as DNA: TGCGCCAGCAGTCCGACAGGGGGAACTATTGGCTACACCTTC. Amino acids: CASSPTGGTIGYTF.

This clone has a single count. The rearrangement joins TRBV15 to TRBJ2-6; 7 nucleotides line up with TRBD2. Germline values: CDR1 LNHNV, CDR2 YYDKDF (reference sequence). The V segment lost 1 base and the J segment 2 bases; nucleotides outside the gene matches: 5. The CDR3 has 17 amino acids. CDR3 amino acids: CATSRVKAGAGANVLTF. CDR3 DNA sequence: TGTGCCACCAGCAGAGTGAAGGCGGGGGCTGGGGCCAACGTCCTGACTTTC.

The chain is built from TRBV7-2 and TRBJ1-1; 8 nucleotides match TRBD1. Germline CDR1 and CDR2: SGHTA and FQGNSA. The CDR3 sequence is 12 residues long. Losses at the gene ends were 5 bases for V and 7 bases for J; bases not matched to a gene: 3. The CDR3 protein is CASSPTGDEAFF. CDR3 nucleotide sequence: TGTGCCAGCAGCCCGACAGGGGATGAAGCTTTCTTT.

The chain is built from TRBV30 and TRBJ2-7; no clear D gene. Germline CDR1 reads GTSNPN; CDR2 reads SVGIG (reference sequence). This CDR3 is 12 amino acids long. V gave up 6 bases and J gave up 4 bases, with 13 bases separating them. CDR3: CACPTPEYEQYF. The CDR3, as DNA: TGTGCCTGCCCGACCCCGGAGTACGAGCAGTACTTC. Supplemented by reference TRBV30 and TRBJ2-7, the full variable domain reads SQTIHQWPATLVQPVGSPLSLECTVEGTSNPNLYWYRQAAGRGLQLLFYSVGIGQISSEVPQNLSASRPQDRQFILSSKKLLLSDSGFYLCACPTPEYEQYFGPGTRLTVT.

The gene calls are TRBV4-3 and TRBJ2-5; 10 positions agree with TRBD1. CDR1 LGHNA and CDR2 YSLEER come from the germline V gene. Unmatched junction bases numbered 10, after V lost 1 base and J lost 5 bases. CDR3 length equals 17 residues. The CDR3 region is CASSQATSGTGVETQYF. The CDR3 region has the DNA TGCGCCAGCAGCCAAGCTACCTCGGGGACAGGGGTCGAGACCCAGTACTTC.

V usage is TRBV6-6 and J usage is TRBJ1-6, with TRBD1 matching over 11 bases. Germline CDR1 and CDR2: MNHNY and SVGAGI (reference sequence). Trimming at V came to 6 bases and at J to 10 bases, leaving 11 bases not matched to a gene. This CDR3 region has 16 residues. CDR3 loop: CASRIRTGGMGSPLHF. The DNA of the CDR3 is TGTGCCAGCAGAATACGGACAGGGGGCATGGGATCACCCCTCCACTTT.

The V and J genes are TRBV10-2 and TRBJ2-2; D may be TRBD1 (7 bases). Per germline, CDR1 WSHSY and CDR2 SAAADI. The CDR3 runs 14 residues. Trimming pared 8 bases from V and 0 bases from J, leaving 10 bases between. The CDR3 sequence: CASCGTANTGELFF. The CDR3 bases are TGCGCCAGCTGCGGGACAGCGAACACCGGGGAGCTGTTTTTT.

This clone was seen once. The J gene is TRBJ2-5, the V gene TRBV5-6; perhaps TRBD2 as D (6 bases). This CDR3 is 17 amino acids long. V was shortened by 1 base and J by 3 bases, with 19 bases between the two germline ends. The germline V gene encodes CDR1 SGHDT and CDR2 YYEEEE. Here the CDR3 reads CASSLLLEGSIKETQYF. The DNA for the CDR3 is TGTGCCAGCAGCTTGCTATTGGAGGGCTCCATTAAAGAGACCCAGTACTTC.

V is TRBV5-1 and J is TRBJ1-6; D call uncertain. CDR3 size: 14 residues. CDR1 is SGHRS and CDR2 is YFSETQ in the germline V gene. Trimming shortened V by 4 bases and J by 7 bases, and 12 bases separated the two germline ends. The chain's CDR3 is CASSIRSDNSPLHF. CDR3 DNA: TGCGCCAGCAGCATCCGAAGCGACAATTCACCCCTCCACTTT.

The V and J genes are TRBV9 and TRBJ2-3; 7 nucleotides align to TRBD2. This CDR3 is built from 13 residues. V shed 0 bases and J 14 bases; nucleotides not matched to a gene: 9. The germline V gene encodes CDR1 SGDLS and CDR2 YYNGEE. This CDR3 reads CASSVDGTTPLYF. The DNA of the CDR3 is TGTGCCAGCAGCGTAGATGGGACTACTCCCTTGTATTTT.